This TCR beta chain was retrieved from a study of cytomegalovirus exposure and HLA in healthy donors. Here immunoSEQ multiplex PCR was the method, and the copy in TCRdb shows in-frame clones only, minus some. This table has 130,000 to 150,000 clones, about 86% appearing once. Looked up from germline, CDR1 is SGHTA and CDR2 is FQGTGA. The CDR3 loop spans 12 amino acids. V was trimmed by 5 bases and J by 3 bases, leaving 4 bases between them. This receptor was taken from a young woman in good health and CMV-seropositive. The material sequenced was PBMCs. The J gene is TRBJ2-2, the V gene TRBV7-3; no clear D. CDR3 residues: CASSRDTGELFF. The CDR3 DNA reads as TGTGCCAGCAGCCGTGACACCGGGGAGCTGTTTTTT.